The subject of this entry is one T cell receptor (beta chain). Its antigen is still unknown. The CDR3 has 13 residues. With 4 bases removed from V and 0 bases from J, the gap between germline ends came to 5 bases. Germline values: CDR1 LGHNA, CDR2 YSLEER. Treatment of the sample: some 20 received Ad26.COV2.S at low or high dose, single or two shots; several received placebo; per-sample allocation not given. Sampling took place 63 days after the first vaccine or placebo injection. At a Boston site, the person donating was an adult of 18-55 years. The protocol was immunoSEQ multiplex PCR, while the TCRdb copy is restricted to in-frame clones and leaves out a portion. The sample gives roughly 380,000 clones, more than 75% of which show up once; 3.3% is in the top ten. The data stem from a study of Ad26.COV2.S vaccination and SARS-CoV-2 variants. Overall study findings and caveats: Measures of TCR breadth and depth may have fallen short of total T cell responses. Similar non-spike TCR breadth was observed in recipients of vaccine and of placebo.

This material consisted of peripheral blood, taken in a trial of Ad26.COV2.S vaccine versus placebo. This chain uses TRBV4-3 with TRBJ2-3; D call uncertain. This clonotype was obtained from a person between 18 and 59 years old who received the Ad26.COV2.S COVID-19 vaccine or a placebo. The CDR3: CASSPESTDTQYF. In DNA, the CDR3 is TGCGCCAGCAGCCCGGAAAGCACAGATACGCAGTATTTT.